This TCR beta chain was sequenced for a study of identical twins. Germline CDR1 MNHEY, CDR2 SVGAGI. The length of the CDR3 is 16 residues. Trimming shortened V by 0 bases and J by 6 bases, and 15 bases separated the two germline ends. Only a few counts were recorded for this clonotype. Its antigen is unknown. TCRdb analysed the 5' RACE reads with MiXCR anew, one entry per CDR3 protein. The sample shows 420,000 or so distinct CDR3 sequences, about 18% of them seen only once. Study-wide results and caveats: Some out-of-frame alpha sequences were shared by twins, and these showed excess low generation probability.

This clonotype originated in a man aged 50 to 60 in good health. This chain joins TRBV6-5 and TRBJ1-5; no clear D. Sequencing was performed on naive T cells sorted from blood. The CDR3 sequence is CASSYSPPNTGQPQHF. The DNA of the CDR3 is TGTGCCAGCAGTTACTCTCCGCCAAACACGGGTCAGCCCCAGCATTTT.